This TCR beta chain came from a study of immune heterogeneity within non-small cell lung tumors. Regarding the study as a whole: Local T-cell clonality tracked moderately but significantly with local tumor mutational burden, giving an R of about 0.34. Identical dominant CDR3 beta clonotypes recurred among a patient's tumor sites, alongside site-unique high-frequency clones.

Template material comprised bulk tumor genomic DNA at approximately 540 ng per sample. In surgery, several biopsies were collected from each primary tumor at widely spaced sites. Undergoing curative surgery were patients whose non-small cell lung cancer was untreated and newly diagnosed. The germline CDR1 and CDR2 sequences are SGHTA and FQGNSA. V lost 1 base and J 0 bases, leaving 13 bases between the germline ends. The CDR3 has 17 residues. With 32 V and 13 J primers, multiplex PCR amplified the TCR beta CDR3. Via MiXCR, TCRdb re-called the multiplex PCR reads, giving one row per CDR3 protein. The sample carries a few thousand distinct CDR3 sequences, around 18% recorded once. By share, this clonotype counts as medium-sized. Its antigen is not known.

This chain uses TRBV7-2 with TRBJ1-3, with a weak D call TRBD1 (6 bases). The sequencing input was lung tumor tissue. The clonotype was recovered from a man aged 35 to 55 with non-small cell lung cancer. The CDR3 DNA reads TGTGCCAGCAGCTTAGACTATCAGGGGCACTCTGGAAACACCATATATTTT. Translating it yields CASSLDYQGHSGNTIYF.